Listed below are T cell receptor beta chains from one sample, sequenced in a study of T cell repertoires in ileal Crohn's disease. Assay used: immunoSEQ multiplex PCR; TCRdb lists only in-frame clones, some missing. Of 8,500 to 13,000 clones listed, 70% to 80% are singletons. Input material: ileal tissue. The receptors originated from an adult with Crohn's disease. The CDR3 runs from the conserved cysteine through the conserved F or W. Each record gives: V gene, J gene, clone size, D gene, CDR3 DNA, CDR3 protein. D genes are given only for firm matches. Clone size is given for some rows only: seen once, a few or many times, or a class if the clone is expanded.

>TRBV7-2|TRBJ1-2|once|TRBD1
TGTGCCAGCAGCTTCCCAGACAGGGGCTATGGCTACACCTTC
CASSFPDRGYGYTF
>TRBV4-3|TRBJ2-7|-|TRBD2
TGCGCCAGCAGCCAAGATCGGGTCGGGGGGGAGCAGTACTTC
CASSQDRVGGEQYF
>TRBV4-1|TRBJ1-1|-|TRBD1
TGCGCCAGCAGCCAGGCTGACAGGGTCGCCCCTGAAGCTTTCTTT
CASSQADRVAPEAFF
>TRBV6-1|TRBJ1-5|-|TRBD1
TGTGCCAGCAGTGAACAACCGGGACAGGGTAATCAGCCCCAGCATTTT
CASSEQPGQGNQPQHF
>TRBV11-2|TRBJ2-5|once|-
TGTGCCAGCAGCTTAGAGGGGGGTTTTCGTGAGACCCAGTACTTC
CASSLEGGFRETQYF
>TRBV5-6|TRBJ1-6|-|-
TGTGCCAGCAGCTTGGGCGGTTTATTGGCATTTAATTCACCCCTCCACTTT
CASSLGGLLAFNSPLHF
>TRBV5-4|TRBJ1-2|-|-
TGTGCCAGCAGCTTGGAGGGGAGGGCTAACTATGGCTACACCTTC
CASSLEGRANYGYTF
>TRBV6-6|TRBJ1-2|-|TRBD1
TGTGCCAGCAGTTACTCACAGGGGAACTATGGCTACACCTTC
CASSYSQGNYGYTF
>TRBV4-1|TRBJ1-1|-|-
TGCGCCAGCAGACAGGGACGGAACACTGAAGCTTTCTTT
CASRQGRNTEAFF
>TRBV7-2|TRBJ1-2|-|-
TGTGCCAGCAGCTTAAGTTGGGCTACTAACTATGGCTACACCTTC
CASSLSWATNYGYTF
>TRBV4-3|TRBJ2-6|-|TRBD1
TGCGCCAGCAGCCAAGATTCGCAGGGGGCGCAAGGGGCCAACGTCCTGACTTTC
CASSQDSQGAQGANVLTF
>TRBV4-3|TRBJ1-2|-|-
TGCGCCAGCAGCCAAGACGGGGGGGAACGCAAGCTCTATGGCTACACCTTC
CASSQDGGERKLYGYTF
>TRBV7-2|TRBJ1-6|-|-
TGTGCCAGCAGCTTAGCCGGGACATCCAATAATTCACCCCTCCACTTT
CASSLAGTSNNSPLHF
>TRBV2|TRBJ1-4|-|-
TGTGCCAGCACCGTGCAGGGTTGGGAAAAACTGTTTTTT
CASTVQGWEKLFF
>TRBV7-9|TRBJ2-1|-|TRBD2
TGTGCCAGCAGCCCATCACTAGCGGGGGCCCGGTCCAACAATGAGCAGTTCTTC
CASSPSLAGARSNNEQFF
>TRBV12-5|TRBJ2-7|-|TRBD2
TGTGCTAGTGGTTTGCGCCAGACTAGCGGGGGGACCTACGAGCAGTACTTC
CASGLRQTSGGTYEQYF
>TRBV7-2|TRBJ2-7|-|TRBD2
TGTGCCAGCAGCTTAGGAGGACTAGCGGGGGGGCCAGGCGAGCAGTACTTC
CASSLGGLAGGPGEQYF
>TRBV6-1|TRBJ2-3|-|-
TGTGCCAGTTCCCAAGCAGGGTCAGATACGCAGTATTTT
CASSQAGSDTQYF
>TRBV7-2|TRBJ2-2|-|-
TGTGCCAGCAGCCAAAGGACTGTGAACACCGGGGAGCTGTTTTTT
CASSQRTVNTGELFF
>TRBV23-1|TRBJ1-1|-|-
TGCGCCAACCACGAGCACACTGAAGCTTTCTTT
CANHEHTEAFF
>TRBV4-1|TRBJ2-7|-|-
TGCGCCAGCAGCCAAGTGGGGCTGACTGGCTCCTACGAGCAGTACTTC
CASSQVGLTGSYEQYF
>TRBV9|TRBJ2-5|few|TRBD1
TGTGCCAGCAGCGTAGCTGGCCAGGGGGCGAGGGAGACCCAGTACTTC
CASSVAGQGARETQYF
>TRBV6-1|TRBJ1-2|-|-
TGTGCCAGCAGTGGTCGACAGATATCATATGGCTACACCTTC
CASSGRQISYGYTF
>TRBV13|TRBJ1-2|-|TRBD1
TGTGCCAGCAGCTTTGGACAGGGGGGATCTAGCTATGGCTACACCTTC
CASSFGQGGSSYGYTF
>TRBV28|TRBJ1-1|-|TRBD1
TGTGCCAGCACCCCGGGACAGGGCAGCACTGAAGCTTTCTTT
CASTPGQGSTEAFF
>TRBV6-4|TRBJ2-1|few|-
TGTGCCAGCACCCCTGATGACTCCTCTTCCAATGAGCAGTTCTTC
CASTPDDSSSNEQFF
>TRBV15|TRBJ2-1|-|-
TGTGCCACCAGCAGAGAAGCCTGGACTCCGGCGGATGAGCAGTTCTTC
CATSREAWTPADEQFF
>TRBV19|TRBJ1-2|few|-
TGTGCCAGTAGTCCGTACCTAGGATATGGCTACACCTTC
CASSPYLGYGYTF
>TRBV7-9|TRBJ1-2|medium-sized|TRBD1
TGTGCCAGCAGCTCAACCAGGACAGGGAATAACTATGGCTACACCTTC
CASSSTRTGNNYGYTF
>TRBV5-1|TRBJ2-3|few|-
TGCGCCAGCAGCTTGGCAGGGATGCTTACGTTAGATACGCAGTATTTT
CASSLAGMLTLDTQYF
>TRBV27|TRBJ1-4|-|-
TGTGCCAGCAGTCCCGAAGCCGGGGTATCGACTAATGAAAAACTGTTTTTT
CASSPEAGVSTNEKLFF
>TRBV12-5|TRBJ2-2|-|TRBD1
TGTGCTAGTGGTTGGACAGGGGAACGGAACACCGGGGAGCTGTTTTTT
CASGWTGERNTGELFF
>TRBV6-4|TRBJ2-2|-|TRBD2
TGTGCCAGCAGTGTTCAAGCGGGGGTTTCGGGGGAGCTGTTTTTT
CASSVQAGVSGELFF
>TRBV27|TRBJ2-1|-|-
TGTGCCAGCAGCTTAGGGGGGAGCAATGAGCAGTTCTTC
CASSLGGSNEQFF
>TRBV29-1|TRBJ1-1|once|-
TGCAGCGTTTCGATCGGAGGTACTGAAGCTTTCTTT
CSVSIGGTEAFF
>TRBV15|TRBJ2-6|-|-
TGTGCCACCAGCAGAGGATATTCAGGGGCTGGGGCCAACGTCCTGACTTTC
CATSRGYSGAGANVLTF
>TRBV10-2|TRBJ1-4|once|TRBD1
TGCGCCAGCAGGGTACAGGGGGCGCCTGAAAAACTGTTTTTT
CASRVQGAPEKLFF
>TRBV27|TRBJ2-1|few|-
TGTGCCAGCAGTTTGGCTTCTAGAGGCTACAATGAGCAGTTCTTC
CASSLASRGYNEQFF
>TRBV19|TRBJ2-7|-|TRBD1
TGTGCCAGTAGTTCCAGGACAGGGGTGCAAGAGCAGTACTTC
CASSSRTGVQEQYF
>TRBV7-2|TRBJ2-2|-|-
TGTGCCAGCACCTTCACGAACACCGGGGAGCTGTTTTTT
CASTFTNTGELFF